These 32 T cell receptor beta chains share one sample of origin, sequenced in a study of a mutant IDH1 vaccine in newly diagnosed glioma. Stated time point: week 23, last vaccination. The study gave 300 ug of mutant IDH1 20-mer peptide per vaccine dose, with topical imiquimod. Sequencing was performed with immunoSEQ multiplex PCR; in TCRdb, only in-frame clones are kept and a portion is missing. The data contain roughly 43,000 clones, approximately 84% of them singletons. These TCRs are of unknown antigen specificity. Sequencing was performed on PBMCs, taken from a glioma patient whose treatment included an IDH1 peptide vaccine. These receptor sequences come from a woman between 18 and 29 years old with glioma. Some clones in this sample may be carry-over from other donors' samples.

V usage is TRBV19 and J usage is TRBJ1-5; a possible D gene is TRBD1 (6 bases). Per germline, CDR1 LNHDA and CDR2 SQIVND (reference sequence). CDR3 length: 21 amino acids. The V end lost 11 bases, the J end lost 4 bases, and 39 bases lay between the germline ends. CDR3 amino acids: CASSRRRGFGANKPANQPQHF. DNA for the CDR3: TGTGCCTCCTCAAGGAGAAGGGGGTTTGGGGCCAACAAACCAGCTAATCAGCCCCAGCATTTT.

The chain carries TRBV6-1 and TRBJ1-2; 7 positions agree with TRBD1. Germline trimming cut 5 bases from V and 3 bases from J; bases unmatched to any gene: 9. CDR1 and CDR2 from the germline V gene are MNHNS and SASEGT. CDR3 length: 15 amino acids. In DNA form, the CDR3 reads TGTGCCAGCAGTCCAATGACAGGGAGGGACTATGGCTACACCTTC. Translation gives CASSPMTGRDYGYTF.

The gene calls are TRBV19 and TRBJ2-1; weak D call: TRBD2 (7 bases). The CDR3 is 15 residues long. Germline CDR1 LNHDA, CDR2 SQIVND (reference sequence). V lost 6 bases and J 0 bases, leaving 12 bases between the germline ends. Here the CDR3 DNA reads TGTGCCAGTAGCCGACGGGGGGCCTCCTACAATGAGCAGTTCTTC. It is translated as CASSRRGASYNEQFF.

V is TRBV7-8 and J is TRBJ2-3; perhaps TRBD1 as D (5 bases). V gave up 6 bases and J gave up 2 bases, with 21 bases separating them. The CDR3 runs to 17 residues. Looked up from germline, CDR1 is SGHVS and CDR2 is FQNEAQ. The CDR3 protein is CASRKEARGGFTDTQYF. In DNA, the CDR3 is TGTGCCAGCAGGAAAGAGGCTAGGGGTGGCTTCACAGATACGCAGTATTTT. The variable domain in full, with the rest retrieved from reference TRBV7-8 and TRBJ2-3, is GAGVSQSPRYKVAKRGQDVALRCDPISGHVSLFWYQQALGQGPEFLTYFQNEAQLDKSGLPSDRFFAERPEGSVSTLKIQRTQQEDSAVYLCASRKEARGGFTDTQYFGPGTRLTVL.

This clone was seen a few times. The chain carries TRBV2 and TRBJ1-1; the D is unclear. This CDR3 is 10 amino acids long. Germline loops: CDR1 SNHLY, CDR2 FYNNEI. The ends were cut back, 10 bases at V and 1 base at J, with 4 bases in the middle. CDR3 sequence: CAIQNTEAFF. DNA for the CDR3: TGTGCCATCCAGAACACTGAAGCTTTCTTT.

The chain has TRBV6-5 and TRBJ1-1; D might be TRBD1 (6 bases). V was pared by 2 bases and J by 11 bases, with 15 bases between. The CDR3 is 13 amino acids. Germline lookup yields CDR1 MNHEY and CDR2 SVGAGI. The CDR3 DNA follows: TGTGCCAGCAGTTACCGGGACGTGGGGGCGGCTTTCTTT. It encodes CASSYRDVGAAFF.

The chain joins TRBV4-2 to TRBJ2-6, with D perhaps matching TRBD1 (6 bases). The CDR3 length is 18 residues. Germline CDR1 LGHNA, CDR2 YNFKEQ. V was clipped by 1 base and J by 5 bases, with 18 bases between them. The CDR3 nucleotides are TGTGCCAGCAGCCAAGTGATTAGGGGGACCGGGAGGGCCAACGTCCTGACTTTC. This sequence encodes CASSQVIRGTGRANVLTF.

This clone occurred a few times. V and J are TRBV12-5 and TRBJ1-2; D remains ambiguous. This CDR3 has 13 residues. V lost 4 bases and J lost 6, with 12 bases in between. Looked up from germline, CDR1 is LGHNT and CDR2 is FRNRAP. The CDR3 DNA reads TGTGCTAGTGGTTCCGATACGACACATGGCTACACCTTC. It translates to CASGSDTTHGYTF.

The chain recombines TRBV9 with TRBJ2-5, with TRBD1 matching 7 bases. Losses at the gene ends were 6 bases for V and 2 bases for J; bases not matched to a gene: 4. CDR3 size: 13 residues. Germline-derived CDR1 and CDR2 are SGDLS and YYNGEE. This CDR3 reads CASTSGQQETQYF. The CDR3 DNA is TGTGCCAGCACCTCGGGACAGCAAGAGACCCAGTACTTC.

CDR3 amino acids: CASSLGTSGFYNEQFF. The DNA of the CDR3 is TGTGCCAGCAGCTTAGGGACTAGCGGGTTCTACAATGAGCAGTTCTTC. The chain links TRBV7-9 to TRBJ2-1, with 11 nucleotides matching TRBD2. V shed 1 base, J shed 3 bases, and the junction held 2 bases outside the gene matches. The CDR3 has 16 amino acids. Germline values: CDR1 SEHNR, CDR2 FQNEAQ (reference sequence).

This chain links TRBV9 with TRBJ2-5; D might be TRBD2 (6 bases). Trimming removed 3 bases from V and 5 bases from J, with 14 bases in between. This CDR3 spans 14 amino acids. CDR1 and CDR2 (germline): SGDLS, YYNGEE. The CDR3 bases are TGTGCCAGCAGCGGACACCGTGCGGGGGAGACCCAGTACTTC. Its protein product is CASSGHRAGETQYF.

The rearrangement links TRBV2 to TRBJ1-1, with D perhaps TRBD1 (6 bases). The CDR3 runs to 14 residues. V gave up 9 bases and J gave up 1 base, with 15 bases separating them. Germline CDR1 is SNHLY and CDR2 is FYNNEI. CDR3 loop: CASWGGRSNTEAFF. The DNA for the CDR3 is TGTGCCAGTTGGGGGGGCAGGTCGAACACTGAAGCTTTCTTT.

The chain is built from TRBV5-4 and TRBJ2-7; D is possibly TRBD2 (5 bases). This CDR3 has 13 amino acids. Trimming shortened V by 4 bases and J by 7 bases, and 15 bases separated the two germline ends. Per germline, CDR1 SGHNT and CDR2 YYREEE (reference sequence). The DNA for the CDR3 is TGTGCCAGCAGCCTTCCTGAGGGTAAAGAGCAGTACTTC. Translated, it gives CASSLPEGKEQYF.

The chain is built from TRBV7-2 and TRBJ1-1; 8 bases agree with TRBD1. The CDR3 runs to 15 residues. Losses at the gene ends were 5 bases for V and 4 bases for J; bases not matched to a gene: 9. Germline CDR1 reads SGHTA; CDR2 reads FQGNSA. The CDR3, as DNA: TGTGCCAGCAGCACCCAGACAGGGGTAGGCACTGAAGCTTTCTTT. Translation gives CASSTQTGVGTEAFF.

This clone was observed a handful of times. The chain joins TRBV2 to TRBJ1-3; no definite D call. The germline V gene has CDR1 SNHLY and CDR2 FYNNEI. The germline V and J ends were trimmed by 8 bases and 0 bases, with 11 bases remaining between them. This CDR3 is built from 14 residues. The CDR3 region has the DNA TGTGCCAGCGGGCCAGACAACTCTGGAAACACCATATATTTT. Protein product: CASGPDNSGNTIYF.

The rearrangement joins TRBV29-1 to TRBJ1-2; perhaps TRBD1 as D (5 bases). Trimming cost V 7 bases and J 4 bases, with 16 bases left between them. CDR3 length: 13 residues. Germline CDR1 is SQVTM and CDR2 is ANQGSEA. The CDR3 loop is CSAIIGGLYGYTF. The CDR3 coding sequence is TGCAGCGCAATTATCGGGGGACTCTATGGCTACACCTTC. The full variable domain, in which reference TRBV29-1 and TRBJ1-2 provide the parts outside the CDR3, is SAVISQKPSRDICQRGTSLTIQCQVDSQVTMMFWYRQQPGQSLTLIATANQGSEATYESGFVIDKFPISRPNLTFSTLTVSNMSPEDSSIYLCSAIIGGLYGYTFGSGTRLTVV.

This sequence joins TRBV4-3 and TRBJ2-7; D perhaps matches TRBD2 (6 bases). V was shortened by 3 bases and J by 9 bases, with 15 bases between the two germline ends. Germline values: CDR1 LGHNA, CDR2 YSLEER. The CDR3 is 13 amino acids. CDR3 in DNA: TGCGCCAGCAGCCATGGAGGGACCGCCGGGCAGTACTTC. Amino acids: CASSHGGTAGQYF.

V is TRBV5-1 and J is TRBJ1-3; 8 nucleotides match TRBD1. CDR1 is SGHRS, CDR2 YFSETQ, per germline. CDR3 length: 16 amino acids. Trimming removed 4 bases from V and 5 bases from J; junction bases left unmatched: 11. Here the CDR3 reads CASSTKGQGQRNTIYF. CDR3 sequence (DNA): TGCGCCAGCAGCACGAAAGGACAGGGACAAAGAAACACCATATATTTT.

The genes are TRBV9 and TRBJ2-3, with D perhaps matching TRBD1 (5 bases). There are 13 residues in the CDR3. Germline V gene data show CDR1 as SGDLS and CDR2 as YYNGEE. V gave up 1 base and J gave up 4 bases, with 7 bases separating them. Here the CDR3 DNA reads TGTGCCAGCAGCGTACAGGGTTCAGATACGCAGTATTTT. This translates into CASSVQGSDTQYF. The variable domain in full, completed from reference TRBV9 and TRBJ2-3, reads DSGVTQTPKHLITATGQRVTLRCSPRSGDLSVYWYQQSLDQGLQFLIQYYNGEERAKGNILERFSAQQFPDLHSELNLSSLELGDSALYFCASSVQGSDTQYFGPGTRLTVL.

The CDR3 reads CASSLTSDSEQYF. CDR3 DNA: TGTGCCAGCAGCTTAACAAGCGACAGCGAGCAGTACTTC. The rearrangement joins TRBV7-3 to TRBJ2-7; a possible D gene is TRBD1 (5 bases). The germline V gene has CDR1 SGHTA and CDR2 FQGTGA. V lost 0 bases, J lost 6 bases, and 9 bases lay in between. The CDR3 length is 13 residues.

The rearrangement links TRBV5-1 to TRBJ2-1, with D perhaps assigned TRBD1 or TRBD2 (5 bases each). Germline V gene data show CDR1 as SGHRS and CDR2 as YFSETQ. Trimming took off 5 bases at V and 3 bases at J, with 15 bases between the two ends. There are 15 residues in the CDR3. This CDR3 is CASSPEGSFYNEQFF. DNA for the CDR3: TGCGCCAGCAGTCCAGAGGGGAGCTTCTACAATGAGCAGTTCTTC.

The chain has TRBV11-2 and TRBJ2-7, with 9 bases fitting TRBD2. Germline CDR1 is SGHAT and CDR2 is FQNNGV. The CDR3 is 15 residues long. Trimming took 0 bases from V and 5 from J; bases not matched to a gene: 5. The CDR3 region has the DNA TGTGCCAGCAGCTTAGAGGCTAGCGGGACCCACGAGCAGTACTTC. Its protein product is CASSLEASGTHEQYF.

The J gene is TRBJ2-1, the V gene TRBV5-1, with no clear D. Germline assignment: CDR1 SGHRS and CDR2 YFSETQ. CDR3 length equals 14 residues. Trimming took 4 bases from V and 6 from J, leaving 14 bases between them. DNA for the CDR3: TGCGCCAGCAGCCCCGGGTGGTCCGTCAATGAGCAGTTCTTC. Amino acids: CASSPGWSVNEQFF.

This clone was seen a handful of times. This chain connects TRBV4-1 to TRBJ2-3; 8 bases line up with TRBD1. After removal of 1 base from V and 8 bases from J, the junction contained 11 bases not matched to a gene. Germline V lookup: CDR1 MGHRA, CDR2 YSYEKL. The CDR3 consists of 16 residues. CDR3 protein: CASSQVVGTGHGTQYF. CDR3 nucleotides: TGCGCCAGCAGCCAAGTCGTCGGGACAGGACATGGTACGCAGTATTTT.

The genes are TRBV6-6 and TRBJ1-1; D uncertain. V was shortened by 8 bases and J by 1 base, with 5 bases between the two germline ends. CDR3 size: 11 residues. CDR1 is MNHNY, CDR2 SVGAGI, per germline (reference sequence). CDR3 coding DNA: TGTGCCAGCGGGCCGAACACTGAAGCTTTCTTT. Protein: CASGPNTEAFF.

This chain uses TRBV5-1 with TRBJ1-1; no reliable D call. The CDR3 covers 13 residues. The germline CDR1 and CDR2 sequences are SGHRS and YFSETQ. The V end was cut by 4 bases, the J end by 1 base, with 8 bases between. CDR3 nucleotides: TGCGCCAGCAGCCACAAAAGGAACACTGAAGCTTTCTTT. Translating gives CASSHKRNTEAFF.

This rearrangement joins TRBV7-6 to TRBJ2-7; D gene unclear. This CDR3 is 12 amino acids long. The germline CDR1 and CDR2 sequences are SGHVS and FNYEAQ. V lost 5 bases to trimming and J lost 6 bases, with 11 bases between them. In DNA form, the CDR3 reads TGTGCCAGCAGCCCCGCCGAGACCGAGCAGTACTTC. It codes for CASSPAETEQYF.

The J gene is TRBJ2-5, the V gene TRBV6-5; the match to TRBD1 covers 7 bases. V shed 2 bases, J shed 5 bases, and the junction held 8 bases outside the gene matches. This CDR3 has 15 residues. Germline CDR1 is MNHEY and CDR2 is SVGAGI. Written as DNA, the CDR3 is TGTGCCAGCAGTTACACGCAGGGGGTGGAGGAGACCCAGTACTTC. Its protein product is CASSYTQGVEETQYF.

This rearrangement joins TRBV5-1 to TRBJ1-1; D not resolved. The CDR3 runs 13 residues. Trimming removed 5 bases from V and 3 bases from J, with 11 bases in between. The germline CDR1 and CDR2 sequences are SGHRS and YFSETQ. CDR3 in amino acids: CASSRDGDTEAFF. The CDR3 nucleotides read TGCGCCAGCAGTCGAGACGGTGACACTGAAGCTTTCTTT.

This chain joins TRBV5-4 and TRBJ2-5, with a possible D match to TRBD1 (6 bases). CDR3 length: 13 residues. Between the trimmed V and J ends, which lost 4 bases and 1 base, there was a span of 8 bases. Germline CDR1 and CDR2: SGHNT and YYREEE (reference sequence). The CDR3 DNA reads as TGTGCCAGCAGCGGGACACGCCAAGAGACCCAGTACTTC. This gives the protein CASSGTRQETQYF.

The chain employs TRBV27 and TRBJ2-3; 7 bases line up with TRBD2. V gave up 2 bases and J gave up 5 bases; unmatched junction bases: 4. This CDR3 contains 14 residues. Per germline, CDR1 MNHEY and CDR2 SMNVEV (reference sequence). The DNA of the CDR3 is TGTGCCAGCAGTTTAAGACTAGCACAAGATACGCAGTATTTT. Its translation is CASSLRLAQDTQYF.

The chain links TRBV4-1 to TRBJ2-7; D is possibly TRBD1 (6 bases). Looked up from germline, CDR1 is MGHRA and CDR2 is YSYEKL. The germline V and J ends were trimmed by 3 bases and 7 bases, with 16 bases remaining between them. This CDR3 has 14 amino acids. The CDR3 coding sequence is TGCGCCAGCAGCCAGGTAAGGGGGACGGGGGAGCAGTACTTC. Translated, it gives CASSQVRGTGEQYF.